This is a list of T cell receptor beta chains from one sample in a study of blood T cell repertoires in COVID-19. Clones were read by immunoSEQ multiplex PCR, and TCRdb kept only the in-frame ones, dropping some. The table includes approximately 160,000 clones, 84% detected once. Sequencing was done on a sample of peripheral blood. These TCRs come from a man aged 18 to 29 with active or convalescent COVID-19. CDR3s include the opening cysteine and the closing phenylalanine or tryptophan. The order of the fields is clone size, V gene, J gene, D gene, CDR3 DNA, CDR3 protein. D genes are given only for firm matches. Clone size is stated in some rows and not others, as once, few, many or a class when expanded.

.	TRBV2	TRBJ1-1	.	TGTGCCAGCAGTGAAGCAGTGCGCACTGAAGCTTTCTTT	CASSEAVRTEAFF
.	TRBV10-2	TRBJ2-2	.	TGCGCCAGCGAGACACGGAACACCGGGGAGCTGTTTTTT	CASETRNTGELFF
.	TRBV6-1	TRBJ2-7	.	TGTGCCAGCAGTGAAGCGCCTTACTCCTCGTTCTACGAGCAGTACTTC	CASSEAPYSSFYEQYF
.	TRBV7-2	TRBJ1-6	.	TGTGCCAGCAGGGAAGGGGGTTTAAGATCACCCCTCCACTTT	CASREGGLRSPLHF
.	TRBV2	TRBJ2-4	TRBD1	TGTGCCAGCAGTGAAGTCAGAGCAGGGGGCGACATTCAGTACTTC	CASSEVRAGGDIQYF
.	TRBV19	TRBJ1-1	TRBD1	TGTGCCAGTAGTCCCAGGGGGCAATTCGACACTGAAGCTTTCTTT	CASSPRGQFDTEAFF
.	TRBV18	TRBJ1-1	.	TGTGCCAGCTCACCGGACAAAATAAAGATGAACACTGAAGCTTTCTTT	CASSPDKIKMNTEAFF
.	TRBV19	TRBJ2-7	.	TGTGCCAGTAGTATGGCAGGCTTACCTTCCTACGAGCAGTACTTC	CASSMAGLPSYEQYF
.	TRBV10-3	TRBJ1-1	.	TGTGCCATCACGGCAGGGGTGAACACTGAAGCTTTCTTT	CAITAGVNTEAFF
.	TRBV4-2	TRBJ2-2	.	TGTGCCAGCAGCCAGTCGAGCGGGAACACCGGGGAGCTGTTTTTT	CASSQSSGNTGELFF
.	TRBV6-5	TRBJ1-5	.	TGTGCCAGCAGCACAGGTCCGCAGCAGCCCCAGCATTTT	CASSTGPQQPQHF
.	TRBV2	TRBJ1-1	.	TGTGCCAGCAGTGAGTCGGGGGTGAACACTGAAGCTTTCTTT	CASSESGVNTEAFF
.	TRBV30	TRBJ2-1	TRBD2	TGTGCCTGGCTCCGGGGGGGTGGGACTAGCGGGAGGAGTGAGCAGTTCTTC	CAWLRGGGTSGRSEQFF
.	TRBV2	TRBJ1-4	TRBD1	TGTGCCAGCAGTGACGGACAGGCTAATGAAAAACTGTTTTTT	CASSDGQANEKLFF
few	TRBV19	TRBJ1-5	.	TGTGCCAGTAGTATTAGGGGCAGTTATAGCAATCAGCCCCAGCATTTT	CASSIRGSYSNQPQHF
.	TRBV7-2	TRBJ1-6	TRBD1	TGTGCCAGCAGCTTAGTAGGACAGGGGGCAAATTCACCCCTCCACTTT	CASSLVGQGANSPLHF
.	TRBV7-6	TRBJ2-5	.	TGTGCCAGCAGCTTAAATAGGGGAGGTCCAGAGACCCAGTACTTC	CASSLNRGGPETQYF
.	TRBV7-9	TRBJ1-1	.	TGTGCCAGCAGCTTAGACACAGGCGCTGTGATGAACACTGAAGCTTTCTTT	CASSLDTGAVMNTEAFF
.	TRBV5-6	TRBJ1-2	.	TGTGCCAGCAGCTTGGCTAGCGGGGGCACTTTCAACTATGGCTACACCTTC	CASSLASGGTFNYGYTF
.	TRBV2	TRBJ1-2	TRBD1	TGTGCCAGCAGTGATCTAGGTGGGGGACAGGGGAAGCATGGCTACACCTTC	CASSDLGGGQGKHGYTF
.	TRBV11-2	TRBJ1-1	.	TGTGCCAGCAGCTTAGTGCCCAGGGTTCCTAGGAACACTGAAGCTTTCTTT	CASSLVPRVPRNTEAFF
.	TRBV4-3	TRBJ2-1	TRBD2	TGCGCCAGCAGCCAAGCAACTAGCGGGGGCGGGCAGTTCTTC	CASSQATSGGGQFF
once	TRBV4-3	TRBJ2-5	TRBD2	TGCGCCAGCAGCCAAGTGGGGGGGCAAGAGACCCAGTACTTC	CASSQVGGQETQYF
.	TRBV3-1/TRBV3-2	TRBJ1-3	.	TGTGCCAGCAGCCAGCAGGGTAGCTCTGGAAACACCATATATTTT	CASSQQGSSGNTIYF
.	TRBV7-9	TRBJ1-6	.	TGTGCCAGCAGCCCTCGAGCGGGAGATAATTCACCCCTCCACTTT	CASSPRAGDNSPLHF
.	TRBV7-6	TRBJ2-6	TRBD2	TGTGCCAGCAGCTTCGGGACTAGCGGTTCTGGGGCCAACGTCCTGACTTTC	CASSFGTSGSGANVLTF
.	TRBV7-9	TRBJ2-7	.	TGTGCCAGCAGCTTTAGCGCGACGAACTCCTACGAGCAGTACTTC	CASSFSATNSYEQYF
.	TRBV19	TRBJ2-3	.	TGTGCCAGTAGTGCCCAGGGCGGCCCCTTCCACACAGATACGCAGTATTTT	CASSAQGGPFHTDTQYF
.	TRBV6-5	TRBJ1-2	.	TGTGCCAGCAGGGAGGATCCTAATTATGGCTACACCTTC	CASREDPNYGYTF
.	TRBV7-3	TRBJ1-6	TRBD1	TGTGCCAGCAGCTTAATGGGACAGGGGAATAATTCACCCCTCCACTTT	CASSLMGQGNNSPLHF
.	TRBV6-2/TRBV6-3	TRBJ2-3	.	TGTGCCAGCAGCCCAAAGGGGACACCCACAGATACGCAGTATTTT	CASSPKGTPTDTQYF
.	TRBV18	TRBJ2-7	.	TGTGCCAGCTCACCACCGACACTCTACGAGCAGTACTTC	CASSPPTLYEQYF
once	TRBV7-2	TRBJ2-3	.	TGTGCCAGCAGCTTACTTGGGTCAGCGATTTTTAGCACAGATACGCAGTATTTT	CASSLLGSAIFSTDTQYF
.	TRBV10-3	TRBJ2-1	.	TGTGCCATCAGTGAGTCGTCTAGGAGTGCATACAATGAGCAGTTCTTC	CAISESSRSAYNEQFF
.	TRBV7-9	TRBJ1-1	TRBD1	TGTGCCAGCAGCTTAGGGGGTGGACAGGGCGGCGGAGCTTTCTTT	CASSLGGGQGGGAFF
.	TRBV6-5	TRBJ1-2	TRBD1	TGTGCCAGCCAAGACAGGGACCGGGGCTACACCTTC	CASQDRDRGYTF
.	TRBV19	TRBJ1-2	.	TGTGCCAGTTTTTATTCGGGGGACTATGGCTACACCTTC	CASFYSGDYGYTF
.	TRBV6-1	TRBJ2-7	.	TGTGCCAGCAGTGAAGCTCGGAGGGGCGCAGGTTTCGAGCAGTACTTC	CASSEARRGAGFEQYF
.	TRBV27	TRBJ2-7	TRBD1	TGTGCCAGCAGTTTAGTCATGGGACAGGGGTCCTACGAGCAGTACTTC	CASSLVMGQGSYEQYF
once	TRBV2	TRBJ2-4	.	TGTGCCAGCAGTGACGCAGAAGCCAAAAACATTCAGTACTTC	CASSDAEAKNIQYF
.	TRBV19	TRBJ2-7	TRBD1	TGTGCCAGTAGTACATCCGGGACAGGGGTCTACGAGCAGTACTTC	CASSTSGTGVYEQYF
.	TRBV18	TRBJ2-2	TRBD1	TGTGCCAGCTCACCACCAATTGAGGACAGGGGCCACACCGGGGAGCTGTTTTTT	CASSPPIEDRGHTGELFF
.	TRBV11-3	TRBJ2-3	.	TGTGCCAGCAGACAGGGAGGGAGAACGAGCACAGATACGCAGTATTTT	CASRQGGRTSTDTQYF
once	TRBV9	TRBJ1-1	TRBD1	TGTGCCAGCAGCTTCAGGACAGGGGGTACTGAAGCTTTCTTT	CASSFRTGGTEAFF
.	TRBV6-5	TRBJ1-2	.	TGTGCCAGCAGACCCCCGGGTCTGACGTATGGCTACACCTTC	CASRPPGLTYGYTF
.	TRBV29-1	TRBJ2-2	.	TGCAGCGCCTCAGGTGTTTTCGGATCGAACACCGGGGAGCTGTTTTTT	CSASGVFGSNTGELFF
few	TRBV11-2	TRBJ2-2	TRBD2	TGTGCCAGCAGCCAGGGGCGCGGGGGGGCCACCGGGGAGCTGTTTTTT	CASSQGRGGATGELFF